The 3 T cell receptor beta chains below come from one sample, sequenced in a study of blood T cell repertoires in COVID-19. Sequencing was performed with immunoSEQ multiplex PCR; in TCRdb, only in-frame clones are kept and a portion is missing. The sample yields nearly 200,000 clones, approximately 85% seen once. Material for sequencing was peripheral blood. These receptors were collected from a woman aged 70 to 79 with active or convalescent COVID-19.

In its sample, this clone was seen a few times. The rearrangement links TRBV2 to TRBJ2-7; 12 nucleotides line up with TRBD2. CDR1 and CDR2 (germline): SNHLY, FYNNEI. V gave up 5 bases and J gave up 5 bases; unmatched junction bases: 10. The CDR3 length is 16 residues. The CDR3 is CASSLEATSGSNEQYF. The DNA of the CDR3 is TGTGCCAGCAGTCTAGAAGCGACTAGCGGGAGCAACGAGCAGTACTTC. Complete variable domain (other parts from reference TRBV2 and TRBJ2-7): EPEVTQTPSHQVTQMGQEVILRCVPISNHLYFYWYRQILGQKVEFLVSFYNNEISEKSEIFDDQFSVERPDGSNFTLKIRSTKLEDSAMYFCASSLEATSGSNEQYFGPGTRLTVT.

This chain links TRBV18 with TRBJ1-2; possible D gene TRBD1, 6 bases. The V end was cut by 0 bases, the J end by 4 bases, with 21 bases between. CDR1 KGHSH and CDR2 LQKENI come from the germline V gene. This CDR3 has 18 amino acids. The CDR3, as DNA: TGTGCCAGCTCACCACCTTCAATGGACAGAAGATACCGCTATGGCTACACCTTC. This codes for CASSPPSMDRRYRYGYTF.

The V call is TRBV5-1, the J call TRBJ1-3, with TRBD1 as a possible D gene (6 bases). This CDR3 region has 14 residues. Germline CDR1 SGHRS, CDR2 YFSETQ. V dropped 1 base and J dropped 4 bases, with 9 bases sitting between them. The CDR3 region is CASSLTGPGNTIYF. In nucleotides, the CDR3 is TGCGCCAGCAGCTTGACAGGGCCCGGAAACACCATATATTTT.